The 20 T cell receptor beta chains listed next were all sequenced from one sample in a study of identical twins listed by TCRdb under 2016. Libraries were prepared through 5' RACE. The sample was run on an Illumina HiSeq 2000. TCRdb redid the processing of the public reads, applying fastp at Q25 and MiXCR, and retained in-frame beta chains. Entries are consolidated by CDR3 protein sequence, retaining the most common genes and DNA. For this sample the table gives around 340,000 distinct CDR3 sequences, of which roughly 9% were detected only once. About 8.1% of the sample goes to the ten largest clones. The source material was naive T cells sorted from blood. The intended sense of this specimen's cell subset or site label: cells isolated with a human naive T-cell isolation kit. These receptors were taken from a woman aged 50 to 65 in good health.

This clonotype was detected many times. The chain is built from TRBV20-1 and TRBJ1-4; D possibly corresponds to TRBD1 (6 bases). Germline-derived CDR1 and CDR2 are DFQATT and SNEGSKA (reference sequence). The CDR3 spans 14 residues. Trimming removed 5 bases from V and 10 bases from J, with 20 bases in between. The CDR3 DNA is TGCAGTGCTCCAGAACAGGGCACCAGGGTAAAACTGTTTTTT. Translation gives CSAPEQGTRVKLFF.

This clonotype was detected many times. The chain is built from TRBV5-6 and TRBJ1-1; D ambiguous. V was shortened by 0 bases and J by 4 bases, with 7 bases between the two germline ends. CDR1 SGHDT and CDR2 YYEEEE come from the germline V gene. This CDR3 is 13 amino acids long. CDR3 coding DNA: TGTGCCAGCAGCTTGGGATTCGCCACTGAAGCTTTCTTT. It is translated as CASSLGFATEAFF. The whole variable domain, filled in from reference TRBV5-6 and TRBJ1-1, reads DAGVTQSPTHLIKTRGQQVTLRCSPKSGHDTVSWYQQALGQGPQFIFQYYEEEERQRGNFPDRFSGHQFPNYSSELNVNALLLGDSALYLCASSLGFATEAFFGQGTRLTVV.

This clonotype was recorded many times. V is TRBV5-1 and J is TRBJ1-1, with TRBD1 identical over 10 bases. This CDR3 contains 14 residues. The V segment lost 4 bases and the J segment 3 bases; nucleotides outside the gene matches: 3. Germline lookup yields CDR1 SGHRS and CDR2 YFSETQ. Here the CDR3 reads CASSRTGGDTEAFF. The CDR3 DNA sequence: TGCGCCAGCAGCCGGACAGGGGGAGACACTGAAGCTTTCTTT.

The chain joins TRBV3-1 to TRBJ2-1; D is perhaps TRBD2 (6 bases). CDR3 length: 18 residues. V was pared by 0 bases and J by 5 bases, with 20 bases between. Germline-derived CDR1 and CDR2 are LGHDT and YNNKEL (reference sequence). DNA for the CDR3: TGTGCCAGCAGCCAAGATGTGGAAGGCGGGACCCCTAACAATGAGCAGTTCTTC. Protein product: CASSQDVEGGTPNNEQFF.

This clonotype has at least ten counts. CDR3: CASSLDAYEQYV. CDR3 bases: TGTGCCAGCAGTTTAGATGCTTACGAGCAGTACGTC. The chain recombines TRBV12-3 or TRBV12-4 with TRBJ2-7; D remains ambiguous. This CDR3 region has 12 residues. The ends were cut back, 1 base at V and 4 bases at J, with 5 bases in the middle.

This clonotype was counted between two and nine times. The genes are TRBV2 and TRBJ2-1; no clear D. This CDR3 contains 14 residues. V lost 4 bases, J lost 0 bases, and 7 bases lay in between. CDR1 is SNHLY and CDR2 is FYNNEI in the germline V gene. The CDR3 is CASSARSSYNEQFF. CDR3 DNA: TGTGCCAGCAGTGCGCGGAGCTCCTACAATGAGCAGTTCTTC.

The chain couples TRBV7-9 to TRBJ2-1; D may match TRBD1 or TRBD2 (5 bases each). This CDR3 is built from 15 residues. Germline V gene data show CDR1 as SEHNR and CDR2 as FQNEAQ (reference sequence). The V and J ends lost 0 bases and 7 bases respectively, with 13 bases between them. CDR3 DNA: TGTGCCAGCAGCTTAGCGGGGACGCTTGCGAATGAGCAGTTCTTC. It is translated as CASSLAGTLANEQFF.

This clonotype was seen many times. The chain employs TRBV27 and TRBJ2-3; D unclear. The V end lost 3 bases, the J end lost 0 bases, and 10 bases lay between the germline ends. Germline CDR1 is MNHEY and CDR2 is SMNVEV (reference sequence). CDR3 size: 15 residues. The CDR3 is CASSLVWSSTDTQYF. The CDR3 DNA follows: TGTGCCAGCAGTTTGGTGTGGAGTAGCACAGATACGCAGTATTTT.

This clonotype was picked up a small number of times. This chain uses TRBV5-1 with TRBJ1-1; D is ambiguous. With 3 bases removed from V and 0 bases from J, the gap between germline ends came to 15 bases. The CDR3 contains 16 residues. Germline CDR1 SGHRS, CDR2 YFSETQ. The CDR3 here is CASSSPGGRLNTEAFF. In nucleotides, the CDR3 is TGCGCCAGCAGCTCGCCTGGCGGACGGTTGAACACTGAAGCTTTCTTT.

This clonotype was seen a few times. CDR3 amino acids: CASSPRPGQGITDTQYF. The CDR3 bases are TGTGCCAGCAGCCCACGACCGGGACAGGGAATCACAGATACGCAGTATTTT. This chain uses TRBV7-3 with TRBJ2-3; the match to TRBD1 covers 9 bases. The germline V gene encodes CDR1 SGHTA and CDR2 FQGTGA. This CDR3 contains 17 residues. The trim removed 5 bases at V and 2 bases at J, leaving 11 bases unmatched.

This clonotype was recorded a few times. V usage is TRBV9 and J usage is TRBJ2-3; 8 bases map to TRBD2. J lost 0 bases, V lost 3 bases, and 6 bases had no gene match. Germline loops: CDR1 SGDLS, CDR2 YYNGEE. CDR3 length: 16 amino acids. This CDR3 is CASSARLASSTDTQYF. Here the CDR3 DNA reads TGTGCCAGCAGCGCCCGACTAGCGTCTAGCACAGATACGCAGTATTTT.

This clonotype was seen at least ten times. The chain carries TRBV29-1 and TRBJ1-1, with D uncertain. This CDR3 is built from 12 residues. V lost 2 bases, J lost 5 bases, and 9 bases lay in between. CDR1 is SQVTM and CDR2 is ANQGSEA in the germline V gene. CDR3 sequence (DNA): TGCAGCGTTGAATCTCAAGTGACTGAAGCTTTCTTT. Translating it yields CSVESQVTEAFF.

This clonotype has a count of ten or more. The chain uses TRBV20-1 and TRBJ2-1; 9 bases line up with TRBD2. In germline, CDR1 is DFQATT, CDR2 SNEGSKA (reference sequence). V trimming: 3 bases; J trimming: 2 bases; junction bases outside the gene matches: 8. There are 16 residues in the CDR3. The CDR3 protein is CSARPSGTATYNEQFF. The CDR3 nucleotides read TGCAGTGCTAGGCCTAGCGGGACCGCGACCTACAATGAGCAGTTCTTC.

In this sample, this clonotype turned up a few times. The rearrangement uses TRBV5-5 and TRBJ2-7, with TRBD1 identical over 7 bases. The ends lost 5 bases at V and 5 bases at J; junction bases unmatched: 7. CDR1 is SGHKS, CDR2 YYEKEE, per germline (reference sequence). The CDR3 runs to 13 residues. In nucleotides, the CDR3 is TGTGCCAGCAGACGCGACAGGGACCACGAGCAGTACGTC. Translating it yields CASRRDRDHEQYV.

In this sample, this clonotype turned up a few times. CDR3 sequence reads: CASSLQPGGGPYNEQFF. CDR3 nucleotides: TGTGCCAGCAGCCTCCAACCAGGGGGGGGCCCCTACAATGAGCAGTTCTTC. The rearrangement joins TRBV11-3 to TRBJ2-1; D is perhaps TRBD1 or TRBD2 (7 bases each). V shed 5 bases and J shed 2 bases, with 19 bases lying between them. The CDR3 runs to 17 residues. Germline CDR1 is SGHNT and CDR2 is YENEEA.

This clonotype has only a few counts. The rearrangement links TRBV5-5 to TRBJ1-1; D unclear. V shed 3 bases and J shed 0 bases, with 9 bases lying between them. Germline V gene sequence: CDR1 SGHKS, CDR2 YYEKEE (reference sequence). CDR3 length: 14 residues. CDR3 in DNA: TGTGCCAGCAGCTCCCAGAGTTTGAACACTGAAGCTTTCTTT. Translating gives CASSSQSLNTEAFF. The full variable domain, in which reference TRBV5-5 and TRBJ1-1 provide the parts outside the CDR3, is DAGVTQSPTHLIKTRGQQVTLRCSPISGHKSVSWYQQVLGQGPQFIFQYYEKEERGRGNFPDRFSARQFPNYSSELNVNALLLGDSALYLCASSSQSLNTEAFFGQGTRLTVV.

The V and J genes are TRBV11-2 and TRBJ2-1; 7 nucleotides match TRBD1. This CDR3 comprises 16 residues. The trim removed 5 bases at V and 8 bases at J, leaving 15 bases unmatched. Germline lookup yields CDR1 SGHAT and CDR2 FQNNGV. CDR3 amino acids: CASSARQGARLDEQFF. CDR3 nucleotides: TGTGCCAGCAGCGCCCGACAGGGCGCGCGATTAGATGAGCAGTTCTTC.

The chain is built from TRBV6-6 and TRBJ2-5; 7 nucleotides match TRBD2. The CDR3 covers 14 residues. Trimming took 5 bases from V and 0 from J; bases not matched to a gene: 3. The germline V gene has CDR1 MNHNY and CDR2 SVGAGI (reference sequence). The CDR3 nucleotides are TGTGCCAGCAGTAGCGGGGTGTACCAAGAGACCCAGTACTTC. Translation gives CASSSGVYQETQYF.

The chain recombines TRBV29-1 with TRBJ2-7; TRBD2 aligns across 13 bases. V trimming: 7 bases; J trimming: 7 bases; junction bases outside the gene matches: 10. Germline CDR1 reads SQVTM; CDR2 reads ANQGSEA. The CDR3 consists of 14 residues. In nucleotides, the CDR3 is TGCAGCGCCAGGACTAGCGGGAGCTCGGGAGAGCAGTACTTC. This sequence encodes CSARTSGSSGEQYF.

The gene calls are TRBV10-3 and TRBJ2-1; possibly TRBD2 for D (5 bases). Trimming left V 3 bases short and J 14 bases short, with 11 bases between. Germline V gene lookup returns CDR1 ENHRY and CDR2 SYGVKD. The CDR3 has 11 amino acids. CDR3 sequence: CAISDLTREFF. CDR3 in DNA: TGTGCCATCAGTGACTTAACTAGGGAGTTCTTC.